The 32 T cell receptor beta chains given below trace back to one sample, sequenced in a study of CXCR3-negative and CXCR3-positive naive CD8 T cells. Via 5' RACE with UMI labels, TRB cDNA libraries were prepared. TCRdb reanalyzed the 5' RACE reads, giving one entry per CDR3 protein sequence and no DNA. The sample has 35,000 to 40,000 distinct CDR3 sequences. Sample: memory CD8+ T cells from blood. These receptors all stem from a human donor in good health. Some clones in this sample may be carry-over from other donors' samples.

CDR3 sequence: CASSGLWTVYSGANVLTF. This chain uses TRBV5-1 with TRBJ2-6; with no DNA, the TCRdb D assignment of TRBD1 cannot be verified. CDR1 and CDR2 from the germline V gene are SGHRS and YFSETQ. The CDR3 sequence is 18 residues long. Full variable domain (rest looked up from reference TRBV5-1 and TRBJ2-6): KAGVTQTPRYLIKTRGQQVTLSCSPISGHRSVSWYQQTPGQGLQFLFEYFSETQRNKGNFPGRFSGRQFSNSRSEMNVSTLELGDSALYLCASSGLWTVYSGANVLTFGAGSRLTVL.

V usage is TRBV20-1 and J usage is TRBJ2-7; absent DNA, TCRdb's TRBD2 call cannot be checked. The germline CDR1 and CDR2 sequences are DFQATT and SNEGSKA (reference sequence). The CDR3 runs to 13 residues. This chain's CDR3 is CSATGTPPREQYF.

The chain couples TRBV20-1 to TRBJ2-1; TCRdb gives TRBD2 as the D gene, but with no DNA this cannot be confirmed. Germline CDR1 and CDR2: DFQATT and SNEGSKA (reference sequence). The CDR3 loop spans 16 amino acids. CDR3 protein: CSARAWLAGGGNEQFF.

This chain links TRBV15 with TRBJ2-1; TCRdb's D call, TRBD1, is unchecked because there is no DNA. Germline CDR1 and CDR2: LNHNV and YYDKDF (reference sequence). The CDR3 has 13 residues. CDR3 in amino acids: CATSTPLENEQFF.

The V and J genes are TRBV5-1 and TRBJ2-7; with no DNA, the TCRdb D assignment of TRBD1 cannot be verified. The CDR3 contains 14 residues. Germline CDR1 and CDR2: SGHRS and YFSETQ. CDR3 residues: CASSLVTGTYEQYF.

V and J are TRBV28 and TRBJ2-7; TCRdb proposes TRBD2, but this gene call is untestable without DNA. The CDR3 is 14 residues long. Germline-derived CDR1 and CDR2 are MDHEN and SYDVKM. CDR3 sequence reads: CASSGREAPYEQYF.

J is TRBJ2-7 and V is TRBV21-1; without DNA, the TCRdb call of TRBD1 cannot be checked. TRBV21-1 is a recognized pseudogene. The CDR3 covers 13 residues. Here the CDR3 reads CASNDRFVYEQYF.

The chain recombines TRBV29-1 with TRBJ2-2; TCRdb's D gene call, TRBD2, goes unchecked for lack of DNA. Germline values: CDR1 SQVTM, CDR2 ANQGSEA. This CDR3 has 11 residues. CDR3 protein: CSVGVSGELFF.

The chain carries TRBV28 and TRBJ2-3. The germline gives CDR1 MDHEN, CDR2 SYDVKM. The CDR3 has 13 residues. This chain's CDR3 is CASSLLGTDTQYF.

This sequence joins TRBV12-3 or TRBV12-4 and TRBJ2-7; TCRdb returns TRBD1, unconfirmable since there is no DNA. CDR3 length equals 16 residues. The CDR3 sequence is CASSLEGRDSSYEQYF.

This clonotype is called medium-sized based on its frequency. The V gene is TRBV4-2, the J gene TRBJ1-4; TCRdb's D call of TRBD1 is untestable without DNA. This CDR3 has 16 amino acids. Germline V gene lookup returns CDR1 LGHNA and CDR2 YNFKEQ. CDR3 loop: CASSQEGGQGGEKLFF.

This chain connects TRBV24-1 to TRBJ2-1; no DNA is available, so the TRBD2 call from TCRdb remains unchecked. CDR3 length: 16 amino acids. CDR1 KGHDR and CDR2 SFDVKD come from the germline V gene. CDR3 in amino acids: CATSGTSGGLYNEQFF.

The CDR3 region is CASSQDRGSAYEQYF. The rearrangement joins TRBV14 to TRBJ2-7; TCRdb's D call of TRBD1 is untestable without DNA. Germline values: CDR1 SGHDN, CDR2 FVKESK. This CDR3 region has 15 residues.

V gene TRBV12-3 or TRBV12-4 combines with J gene TRBJ2-1. This CDR3 comprises 13 residues. This chain's CDR3 is CASSRDSYNEQFF.

The gene calls are TRBV10-3 and TRBJ2-7; TCRdb selects TRBD2, and the lack of DNA leaves this call unchecked. The CDR3 consists of 15 residues. From germline, CDR1 is ENHRY and CDR2 SYGVKD. CDR3: CAISEWSTGGYEQYF.

The chain recombines TRBV21-1 with TRBJ1-6. TRBV21-1 is shown as a pseudogene. CDR3 length equals 11 residues. CDR3 residues: CASRGKSPLHF.

This chain uses TRBV28 with TRBJ2-7; the D call from TCRdb, TRBD2, cannot be confirmed without DNA. CDR3 length: 13 residues. Germline-derived CDR1 and CDR2 are MDHEN and SYDVKM. The CDR3 reads CASRGRAAYEQYF.

The chain links TRBV20-1 to TRBJ1-2; TCRdb names TRBD1, which stays unverified in the absence of DNA. Germline CDR1 is DFQATT and CDR2 is SNEGSKA (reference sequence). CDR3 size: 14 residues. The CDR3 loop reads CSAPPGGSNYGYTF.

The chain combines TRBV29-1 with TRBJ2-6; the D gene TCRdb calls, TRBD1, cannot be checked with no DNA. The CDR3 is 19 residues long. In germline, CDR1 is SQVTM, CDR2 ANQGSEA. CDR3 sequence: CSVVAQQSQAGDGANVLTF.

The chain has TRBV28 and TRBJ2-7. Looked up from germline, CDR1 is MDHEN and CDR2 is SYDVKM. This CDR3 is built from 12 residues. The CDR3 is CASRNFAYEQYF.

J is TRBJ1-5 and V is TRBV10-1. This CDR3 spans 13 amino acids. The germline CDR1 and CDR2 sequences are WNHNN and SYGVQD (reference sequence). CDR3 amino acids: CASSEGMDQPQHF.

The chain has TRBV4-1 and TRBJ2-1; checking the TCRdb D call of TRBD1 is not possible without DNA. Germline V gene sequence: CDR1 MGHRA, CDR2 YSYEKL. The CDR3 consists of 14 residues. CDR3 sequence: CASSQGSRADEQFF.

This clonotype registers medium-sized by frequency. The chain carries TRBV4-3 and TRBJ2-7; TCRdb picks TRBD1, but there is no DNA to check that call. Germline CDR1 LGHNA, CDR2 YSLEER. The CDR3 runs 13 residues. CDR3 loop: CASSQRRGYEQYF.

This rearrangement joins TRBV28 to TRBJ1-1; TCRdb picks TRBD1, but there is no DNA to check that call. CDR1 and CDR2 (germline): MDHEN, SYDVKM. This CDR3 comprises 15 residues. Here the CDR3 reads CASSSPLRMNTEAFF.

The rearrangement uses TRBV20-1 and TRBJ2-5. CDR1 and CDR2 from the germline V gene are DFQATT and SNEGSKA (reference sequence). The CDR3 spans 14 residues. This CDR3 reads CSARESDPQETQYF.

The chain carries TRBV20-1 and TRBJ2-7; as DNA is missing, the TRBD1 call by TCRdb cannot be tested. Looked up from germline, CDR1 is DFQATT and CDR2 is SNEGSKA (reference sequence). The CDR3 runs to 13 residues. This chain's CDR3 is CSASSDNSYEQYF.

The rearrangement joins TRBV12-3 or TRBV12-4 to TRBJ2-3; TCRdb's assignment of TRBD1 cannot be checked, as there is no DNA. This CDR3 has 16 residues. The CDR3 sequence: CASSQRGAWGTDTQYF.

This chain links TRBV4-2 with TRBJ2-7; TCRdb indicates TRBD2, and absent DNA this call remains unverified. The CDR3 consists of 15 residues. Germline lookup yields CDR1 LGHNA and CDR2 YNFKEQ. The CDR3 sequence: CASSQRPAGTYEQYF.

CDR3 in amino acids: CSGGIREEGTEAFF. The chain combines TRBV29-1 with TRBJ1-1; TCRdb selects TRBD1, and the lack of DNA leaves this call unchecked. The CDR3 has 14 amino acids. Germline V CDR1 and CDR2: SQVTM, ANQGSEA.

The rearrangement links TRBV12-3 or TRBV12-4 to TRBJ1-2; TCRdb's D gene call, TRBD1, goes unchecked for lack of DNA. CDR3 length: 13 amino acids. The CDR3 loop reads CASSEGTENGYTF.

The CDR3: CASSWGQNTEAFF. V is TRBV6-5 and J is TRBJ1-1; the TCRdb call, TRBD1, lacks DNA for checking. The CDR3 sequence is 13 residues long. CDR1 MNHEY and CDR2 SVGAGI come from the germline V gene.

The chain couples TRBV5-1 to TRBJ1-4. The germline gives CDR1 SGHRS, CDR2 YFSETQ. This CDR3 has 15 amino acids. This CDR3 is CASSYGRTTNEKLFF. The variable domain in full, with the rest retrieved from reference TRBV5-1 and TRBJ1-4, is KAGVTQTPRYLIKTRGQQVTLSCSPISGHRSVSWYQQTPGQGLQFLFEYFSETQRNKGNFPGRFSGRQFSNSRSEMNVSTLELGDSALYLCASSYGRTTNEKLFFGSGTQLSVL.